Listed below are T cell receptor beta chains from one sample, sequenced in a study of metastatic and nonmetastatic thyroid tumors. TCRdb reprocessed the PCR reads via MiXCR. This sample has approximately 12,000 clones; roughly 20% occur once, and the top ten carry over 12%. The sequenced sample was adjacent normal tissue. Receptors originate from a female donor with papillary thyroid cancer or a benign thyroid nodule (not recorded which). Some clones in this sample may be carry-over from other donors' samples. CDR3s include the opening cysteine and the closing phenylalanine or tryptophan. The D gene is left open where the match is weak. Clone size appears in some rows only: once, few, many, or a class for an expanded clone.

- | TRBJ1-6 | TRBV5-4 | - | CASSPGVSSPLHF | TGTGCCAGCAGCCCGGGTGTGAGTTCACCCCTCCACTTT
many | TRBJ1-1 | TRBV20-1 | - | CSVRRPGDWNTEAFF | TGCAGTGTCAGACGCCCCGGGGACTGGAACACTGAAGCTTTCTTT
medium-sized | TRBJ2-7 | TRBV10-3 | TRBD1 | CAISPDRVPYEQYF | TGTGCCATCAGCCCAGACAGGGTACCGTACGAGCAGTACTTC
many | TRBJ2-1 | TRBV20-1 | TRBD2 | CSAGLLAGAYNEQFF | TGCAGTGCTGGGTTACTAGCGGGGGCATACAATGAGCAGTTCTTC
- | TRBJ2-7 | TRBV20-1 | - | CSARLGGTYEQYF | TGCAGTGCTAGATTAGGCGGGACCTACGAGCAGTACTTC
few | TRBJ1-2 | TRBV19 | - | CASSMDGYYGYTF | TGTGCCAGTAGTATGGACGGCTACTATGGCTACACCTTC
- | TRBJ1-1 | TRBV5-1 | - | CASSSGVGGSWAEAFF | TGCGCCAGCAGCTCTGGAGTAGGGGGTAGTTGGGCTGAAGCTTTCTTT
medium-sized | TRBJ2-7 | TRBV27 | - | CASSQIRGINYEQYF | TGTGCCAGCAGTCAAATCAGGGGAATCAATTACGAGCAGTACTTC
once | TRBJ2-4 | TRBV2 | TRBD2 | CASSEGFASGKGNIQYF | TGTGCCAGCAGTGAAGGATTTGCTAGCGGGAAGGGAAACATTCAGTACTTC
- | TRBJ1-5 | TRBV28 | TRBD1 | CASRQGTREPQHF | TGTGCCAGCCGACAGGGAACTAGGGAGCCCCAGCATTTT
- | TRBJ1-2 | TRBV12-3/TRBV12-4 | - | CASSVAASNYGYTF | TGTGCCAGCAGTGTGGCAGCCTCTAACTATGGCTACACCTTC
medium-sized | TRBJ1-3 | TRBV6-1 | TRBD1 | CASRGTQGYGNTIYF | TGTGCCAGCAGGGGGACACAGGGGTATGGAAACACCATATATTTT
medium-sized | TRBJ1-2 | TRBV28 | - | CASFSNYGYTF | TGTGCCAGCTTCTCAAACTATGGCTACACCTTC
many | TRBJ2-4 | TRBV2 | - | CASSESNIQYF | TGTGCCAGCAGTGAGAGCAACATTCAGTACTTC
- | TRBJ2-5 | TRBV7-3 | - | CASSKDRQETQYF | TGTGCCAGCAGCAAGGACAGACAAGAGACCCAGTACTTC
many | TRBJ2-5 | TRBV4-1 | - | CASSQDAAQETQYF | TGCGCCAGCAGCCAAGATGCGGCCCAAGAGACCCAGTACTTC
many | TRBJ1-1 | TRBV18 | TRBD1 | CASSPRGQVFGNTEAFF | TGTGCCAGCTCACCAAGGGGACAGGTCTTTGGAAACACTGAAGCCTTCTTT
- | TRBJ2-7 | TRBV24-1 | TRBD1 | CANSRTGSYDQYF | TGTGCGAACAGTAGGACAGGGTCCTACGATCAGTACTTC
many | TRBJ1-1 | TRBV29-1 | TRBD1 | CSVEDRQGSTEAFF | TGCAGCGTTGAAGATCGACAGGGAAGCACTGAAGCTTTCTTT
many | TRBJ1-1 | TRBV9 | - | CASSESLTSNTEAFF | TGTGCCAGCAGCGAGTCCCTGACATCGAACACTGAAGCTTTCTTT
medium-sized | TRBJ1-5 | TRBV10-3 | TRBD1 | CAISESQDRDSNQPQHF | TGTGCCATCAGTGAGTCCCAGGACAGGGATAGCAATCAGCCCCAGCATTTT
few | TRBJ1-5 | TRBV28 | - | CASRIPQGGQPQHF | TGTGCCAGCAGGATCCCACAGGGAGGTCAGCCCCAGCATTTT
few | TRBJ2-5 | TRBV6-2/TRBV6-3 | - | CASRLTGGQETQYF | TGTGCCAGCAGATTGACAGGTGGACAAGAGACCCAGTACTTC
many | TRBJ1-1 | TRBV5-1 | TRBD1 | CASSFGTGVGNTEAFF | TGCGCCAGCAGCTTCGGGACAGGGGTCGGAAACACTGAAGCTTTCTTT
many | TRBJ2-1 | TRBV7-2 | - | CASSLTGWDPYNEQFF | TGTGCCAGCAGCTTAACGGGTTGGGACCCATACAATGAGCAGTTCTTC
- | TRBJ1-1 | TRBV28 | - | CASLRMNTEAFF | TGTGCCAGCTTACGTATGAACACTGAAGCTTTCTTT
medium-sized | TRBJ1-2 | TRBV19 | - | CASSIYGGNYGYTF | TGTGCCAGTAGTATTTACGGGGGAAACTATGGCTACACCTTC
medium-sized | TRBJ1-2 | TRBV2 | TRBD1 | CASSRDSNYGYTF | TGTGCCAGCAGTCGGGACAGTAACTATGGCTACACCTTC
few | TRBJ2-7 | TRBV7-8 | - | CAGSLPSARIGGDEQYF | TGTGCCGGCAGCTTACCCTCGGCTAGGATAGGAGGGGACGAGCAGTACTTC
- | TRBJ1-4 | TRBV6-2/TRBV6-3 | - | CASGGMGKLFF | TGTGCCAGCGGCGGTATGGGGAAACTGTTTTTT
- | TRBJ1-1 | TRBV7-6 | TRBD1 | CASSQGQGGTEAFF | TGTGCCAGCAGCCAGGGACAGGGGGGCACTGAAGCTTTCTTT
many | TRBJ2-7 | TRBV30 | - | CAWSTPYEQYF | TGTGCCTGGAGTACCCCATACGAGCAGTACTTC
many | TRBJ2-7 | TRBV9 | - | CASSVKLGSYEQYF | TGTGCCAGCAGCGTAAAGCTGGGATCCTACGAGCAGTACTTC
- | TRBJ2-5 | TRBV7-8 | - | CASSSLDSGRKETQYF | TGTGCCAGCAGCTCTCTAGACAGTGGGCGTAAGGAGACCCAGTACTTC
- | TRBJ2-3 | TRBV6-2/TRBV6-3 | TRBD1 | CASSYSSDRGSRDTQYF | TGTGCCAGCAGTTACTCGTCCGACAGGGGGTCGAGGGATACGCAGTATTTT
medium-sized | TRBJ2-5 | TRBV19 | - | CASSIDWRETQYF | TGTGCCAGTAGTATCGATTGGAGGGAGACCCAGTACTTC
many | TRBJ2-5 | TRBV5-1 | TRBD2 | CASSPGLAGRRQETQYF | TGCGCCAGCAGCCCAGGACTAGCGGGGCGACGTCAGGAGACCCAGTACTTC
medium-sized | TRBJ2-7 | TRBV5-1 | TRBD1 | CASSLALRQGAAYEQYF | TGCGCCAGCAGCTTGGCCTTGAGACAGGGGGCAGCCTACGAGCAGTACTTC
few | TRBJ1-2 | TRBV27 | - | CASSSFGGPYGYTF | TGTGCCAGCAGCTCCTTCGGGGGCCCCTATGGCTACACCTTC
few | TRBJ1-1 | TRBV10-3 | - | CAISELCENPNTEAFF | TGTGCCATCAGTGAGTTGTGTGAAAACCCGAACACTGAAGCTTTCTTT
- | TRBJ2-7 | TRBV5-8 | TRBD1 | CASDKGASRYEQYF | TGTGCCAGCGATAAGGGGGCGAGTAGGTACGAGCAGTACTTC
- | TRBJ1-2 | TRBV7-3 | TRBD1 | CASSFGQGAYYGYTF | TGTGCCAGCAGCTTTGGACAGGGGGCATACTATGGCTACACCTTC
- | TRBJ1-2 | TRBV9 | - | CVSSLGPGNYGYTF | TGTGTCAGCAGCTTAGGCCCGGGAAACTATGGCTACACCTTC
- | TRBJ2-7 | TRBV6-1 | - | CASGPRNRLYEQYF | TGTGCCAGCGGCCCCAGGAACCGGTTATACGAGCAGTACTTC
medium-sized | TRBJ1-1 | TRBV28 | TRBD1 | CASSSGDRAVVVAFF | TGTGCCAGCAGTTCCGGGGACAGGGCGGTGGTGGTTGCTTTCTTT
medium-sized | TRBJ2-1 | TRBV6-2/TRBV6-3 | TRBD2 | CASSSLGRGDKQFF | TGTGCCAGCAGTTCTCTCGGGAGGGGCGATAAGCAGTTCTTC
- | TRBJ2-5 | TRBV7-3 | TRBD2 | CASSFNSGSKDIQYF | TGTGCCAGCAGCTTTAATAGCGGGAGCAAAGATATCCAGTACTTC
- | TRBJ1-4 | TRBV28 | TRBD1 | CASIWTGSDEKLFF | TGTGCCAGCATCTGGACAGGGTCCGATGAAAAACTGTTTTTT
medium-sized | TRBJ1-2 | TRBV6-1 | - | CASSEAKGIGSGYTF | TGTGCCAGCAGTGAAGCCAAGGGTATCGGGAGTGGCTACACCTTC
many | TRBJ1-2 | TRBV13 | - | CASSFRSYGYTF | TGTGCCAGCAGCTTCCGATCCTATGGCTACACCTTC
medium-sized | TRBJ1-5 | TRBV28 | - | CASSLWGNGNQPQHF | TGTGCCAGCAGTTTATGGGGGAATGGAAATCAGCCCCAGCATTTT
many | TRBJ1-2 | TRBV11-2 | - | CASSPSVQGGYGYTF | TGTGCCAGCAGCCCCTCAGTACAGGGCGGTTATGGCTACACCTTC
many | TRBJ2-1 | TRBV9 | - | CASSTDGDSYNEQFF | TGTGCCAGCAGCACGGACGGGGACTCCTACAATGAGCAGTTCTTC
- | TRBJ2-7 | TRBV20-1 | TRBD2 | CSARGLASYEQYF | TGCAGTGCTAGGGGACTAGCATCCTACGAGCAGTACTTC
many | TRBJ1-4 | TRBV4-3 | - | CASSQGTGPLGEKLFF | TGCGCCAGCAGCCAAGGAACCGGGCCGCTTGGTGAAAAACTGTTTTTT